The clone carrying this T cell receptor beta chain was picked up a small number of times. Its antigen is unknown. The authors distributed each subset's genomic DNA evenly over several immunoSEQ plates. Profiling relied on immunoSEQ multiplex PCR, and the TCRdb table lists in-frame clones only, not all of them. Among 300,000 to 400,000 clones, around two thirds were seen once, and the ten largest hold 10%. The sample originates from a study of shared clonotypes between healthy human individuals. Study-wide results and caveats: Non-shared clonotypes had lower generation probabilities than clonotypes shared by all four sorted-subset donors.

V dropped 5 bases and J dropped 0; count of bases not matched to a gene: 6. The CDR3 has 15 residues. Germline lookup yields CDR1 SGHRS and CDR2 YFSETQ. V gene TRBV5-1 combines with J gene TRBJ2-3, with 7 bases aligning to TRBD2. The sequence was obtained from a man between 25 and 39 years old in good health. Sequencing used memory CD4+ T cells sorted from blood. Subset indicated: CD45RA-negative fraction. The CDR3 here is CASRRGGSSTDTQYF. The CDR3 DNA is TGCGCCAGCAGGCGGGGAGGGTCTAGCACAGATACGCAGTATTTT.